Here is one T cell receptor (beta chain) with its context. The specificity of this receptor is unknown. Qualities for individual bases were not recorded, and no much larger clone is one base off. The entry originates in a study of OX40 agonist ivuxolimab in advanced cancers. Notes on the research overall: Ivuxolimab was a fully human IgG2 agonistic monoclonal antibody targeting the costimulatory receptor OX40 (CD134). Intravenous ivuxolimab was administered to patients every 2 weeks at six dose levels: 0.01, 0.1, 0.3, 1.5, 3 and 10 mg/kg. Among the approximately 54 dose-escalation patients, some 20 had hepatocellular carcinoma, approximately 15 melanoma, 9 renal cell carcinoma and 9 head and neck cancer. A male proportion of under 85% and a mean age of roughly 55 years, ranging from roughly 20 to 80, were recorded for the dose-escalation cohort. Prior anti-PD-1, anti-PD-L1 or anti-CTLA-4 therapy was permitted, and checkpoint inhibitors had been received by roughly 42% of dose-escalation patients. Three dose-escalation patients achieved partial responses, one with hepatocellular carcinoma and two with cutaneous melanoma. The purpose of peripheral TCRbeta sequencing was to test whether ivuxolimab changed TCR sequence diversity and led to clonal T-cell expansion. The paper reports the monotherapy dose-escalation portion (N of about 54 patients) of the phase I ivuxolimab trial.

What the study reported, not specific to this receptor: On average, CD8+ T cells showed more expanded clones than CD4+ T cells after ivuxolimab. At doses from 0.1 to 3.0 mg/kg, clonal expansion was seen in both CD4+ and CD8+ blood T cells between baseline and week 6. Antigen specificity was not determined for the clonally expanded peripheral T cells. Low levels of normalized T-cell clonal expansion were also seen in some patients who did not respond. In the 0.1-3.0 mg/kg groups, partial responders had among the lowest normalized peripheral clonal expansion, particularly in CD8+ T cells.

Reading from cysteine to phenylalanine, the CDR3 counts 13 amino acids. The kept DNA is CDR3 alone, 39 bases in frame from the first base. The CDR1 and CDR2 encoded by the germline V gene (reference sequence) are LNHDA and SQIVND. After removal of 6 bases from V and 6 bases from J, the junction retains 5 bases not matched to a gene. Genomic DNA was isolated from the sorted cells so that the TCRbeta CDR3 region could be sequenced. The immunoSEQ Assay was used for sequencing of TCRbeta CDR3 regions. The clones in this table, taken by TCRdb from immuneACCESS, are in-frame only. Not every clone is retained; where verified, under half of the shortfall comes from an unresolved V gene, and the cause of the rest is unknown. The sample yields about 69,000 clones; approximately 90% were counted once. 5.5% to 6.5% of the sample lies in the top ten. Patients with a history of autoimmune disease or receiving systemic immunosuppression were excluded from the trial. Peripheral blood for TCR sequencing was collected from all dose cohorts at baseline, on cycle 4 day 1, and on cycle 7 day 1. Samples came from an open-label, multicenter, first-in-human phase I dose-escalation trial of ivuxolimab. Adults with locally advanced or metastatic head and neck squamous cell, hepatocellular, melanoma or renal cell carcinoma were enrolled in the trial. Before TCR sequencing, CD4+ and CD8+ T cells were separately sorted from peripheral blood.

The receptor's source is an adult with an advanced solid tumor such as melanoma, head and neck, liver or kidney cancer. Specimen: CD4+ or CD8+ T cells sorted from blood, collected in a trial of the OX40 agonist ivuxolimab. This chain is built from TRBV19 and TRBJ1-5, with 7 junctional bases fitting TRBD1. The CDR3: CASSGTVVQPQHF. The DNA is as follows: TGTGCCAGTAGCGGGACAGTCGTTCAGCCCCAGCATTTT.